This T cell receptor beta chain was profiled in a study of cytomegalovirus exposure and HLA in healthy donors. Study-wide results and limits: A later analysis showed TCR association rates differing by HLA locus, peaking at DRB1 and lowest at HLA-C. CMV serostatus stood as the only immune exposure information on hand. In a later analysis, TCR beta V- and J-gene trimming was associated with a missense DCLRE1C variant.

PCR employed 60 Vbeta and 13 Jbeta primers. Some clones are missing from TCRdb's copy, which holds only in-frame ones; the method was immunoSEQ multiplex PCR. Of 90,000 to 150,000 clones listed, nearly 65% are singletons. This CDR3 is 15 amino acids long. Trimming cost V 2 bases and J 2 bases, with 13 bases left between them. Germline V lookup: CDR1 SGDLS, CDR2 YYNGEE. With respect to this clone: What it binds is unknown.

This sequence originates from a middle-aged man in good health and CMV-seropositive. Sequencing was carried out using PBMCs. This chain connects TRBV9 to TRBJ1-2; D is perhaps TRBD1 (5 bases). The CDR3 region is CASSVGGTPNYGYTF. The CDR3 coding sequence is TGTGCCAGCAGCGTTGGGGGGACGCCGAACTATGGCTACACCTTC.